These 9 T cell receptor beta chains were all obtained from the same sample, sequenced in a study of T-cell reconstitution after alpha-beta-depleted transplantation in children. A TCRbeta library incorporating unique molecular identifiers was prepared. TCRdb itself ran the PCR reads through MiXCR, one entry per CDR3 protein. The sample yields a few hundred thousand distinct CDR3 sequences, 43% seen once. Sample: PBMCs, taken before TCRalphabeta/CD19-depleted stem cell transplant. Receptors originate from a girl aged 2 to 10 with aplastic anemia, due to receive a stem cell transplant.

The chain links TRBV5-1 to TRBJ1-4, with 7 bases that match TRBD1. This CDR3 has 15 residues. In germline, CDR1 is SGHRS, CDR2 YFSETQ. V dropped 0 bases and J dropped 4; count of bases not matched to a gene: 3. The CDR3 sequence: CASSLEGGLNEKLFF. CDR3 coding DNA: TGCGCCAGCAGCTTGGAAGGGGGCCTTAATGAAAAACTGTTTTTT.

This chain links TRBV20-1 with TRBJ2-1; 13 bases are shared with TRBD2. Unmatched junction bases numbered 11, after V lost 5 bases and J lost 10 bases. Looked up from germline, CDR1 is DFQATT and CDR2 is SNEGSKA (reference sequence). The CDR3 loop spans 15 amino acids. The CDR3 DNA reads as TGCAGTGCTCATCCTAGGACTAGCGGGAGTGGCGAGCAGTTCTTC. Translation gives CSAHPRTSGSGEQFF.

The rearrangement uses TRBV9 and TRBJ2-1, with D possibly being TRBD1 (5 bases). Per the germline V gene, CDR1 is SGDLS and CDR2 is YYNGEE. This CDR3 is built from 16 residues. Trimming removed 0 bases at V and 4 bases at J, with 14 bases between. This chain's CDR3 is CASSVGKDTLYNEQFF. The CDR3, as DNA: TGTGCCAGCAGCGTAGGCAAGGACACTTTATACAATGAGCAGTTCTTC.

The V call is TRBV7-2, the J call TRBJ2-2; 9 nucleotides agree with TRBD1. The CDR3 contains 16 residues. Per germline, CDR1 SGHTA and CDR2 FQGNSA. V shed 5 bases and J 0 bases; nucleotides not matched to a gene: 4. The DNA of the CDR3 is TGTGCCAGCAGCACTAGGGACAGGGCGAACACCGGGGAGCTGTTTTTT. Its translation is CASSTRDRANTGELFF.

This clonotype showed up many times. J is TRBJ2-1 and V is TRBV19, with 11 bases lining up with TRBD2. The CDR3 runs to 17 residues. Germline loops: CDR1 LNHDA, CDR2 SQIVND (reference sequence). Trimming removed 4 bases from V and 4 bases from J; junction bases left unmatched: 9. CDR3 coding DNA: TGTGCCAGTAGTAGAGGGACTAGCGGAACTATATACAATGAGCAGTTCTTC. Its translation is CASSRGTSGTIYNEQFF.

The J gene is TRBJ2-2, the V gene TRBV18; no reliable D call. CDR1 is KGHSH, CDR2 LQKENI, per germline. The V end was cut by 3 bases, the J end by 2 bases, with 19 bases between. The CDR3 is 18 residues long. Here the CDR3 reads CASSPMGSSLGNTGELFF. The CDR3 region has the DNA TGTGCCAGCTCACCGATGGGCAGCTCCCTAGGAAACACCGGGGAGCTGTTTTTT.

Ten or more counts support this clonotype. This rearrangement joins TRBV10-2 to TRBJ2-3; D not certain. Trimming removed 8 bases at V and 4 bases at J, with 7 bases between. The germline V gene encodes CDR1 WSHSY and CDR2 SAAADI. CDR3 length: 11 amino acids. The CDR3 bases are TGCGCCAGCTCCGTCGCAGATACGCAGTATTTT. It codes for CASSVADTQYF.

This clonotype was found many times. This chain connects TRBV5-1 to TRBJ1-1; D is possibly TRBD1 (5 bases). The length of the CDR3 is 14 residues. V was trimmed by 4 bases and J by 4 bases, leaving 14 bases between them. Germline V gives CDR1 SGHRS, CDR2 YFSETQ. CDR3 nucleotide sequence: TGCGCCAGCAGCCCAGGGACCGAGGGCACTGAAGCTTTCTTT. Residues: CASSPGTEGTEAFF.

This rearrangement joins TRBV18 to TRBJ2-1; no clear D. CDR3 length: 12 residues. V lost 2 bases, J lost 8 bases, and 7 bases lay in between. The germline V gene has CDR1 KGHSH and CDR2 LQKENI. CDR3 sequence reads: CASSPESHEQFF. The CDR3 DNA sequence: TGTGCCAGCTCACCAGAGTCCCATGAGCAGTTCTTC.